This T cell receptor beta chain was recorded in a study of patients and donors after allogeneic stem cell transplantation. TCRdb independently ran MiXCR on the RT-PCR reads; one entry per CDR3 protein. The profile shows 70,000 to 85,000 distinct CDR3 sequences, approximately 26% of them singletons. Trimming shortened V by 6 bases and J by 7 bases, and 15 bases separated the two germline ends. Germline-derived CDR1 and CDR2 are LNHDA and SQIVND (reference sequence). CDR3 length: 14 amino acids. V is TRBV19 and J is TRBJ1-4; D possibly corresponds to TRBD1 (6 bases). The sequence derives from a human donor who was either an allogeneic HSCT recipient or a stem cell or donor lymphocyte infusion donor (not recorded which). It is not recorded whose cells these are; they may come from a transplant donor. Sample: blood, either unsorted or a sorted T cell fraction (not recorded which). The CDR3 DNA is TGTGCCAGTAGCCCAACAGGGTTGGGTGAAAAACTGTTTTTT. This translates into CASSPTGLGEKLFF.